A selection of T cell receptor beta chains follows, all from one sample in a study of T-cell reconstitution after alpha-beta-depleted transplantation in children. TCRdb reprocessed the PCR reads with MiXCR, giving one entry per CDR3 protein. The repertoire holds about 490,000 distinct CDR3 sequences, under 12% seen once, with around 2% in the top ten. Specimen: PBMCs, collected before TCRalphabeta/CD19-depleted stem cell transplant. Every receptor here comes from a child younger than 10 with inherited bone marrow failure, due to receive a stem cell transplant. CDR3s include the opening cysteine and the closing phenylalanine or tryptophan. A D gene is named only where the DNA matches it firmly. Size tells how often a clone was seen (once, few, many) or the class of an expanded clone, and some rows leave it out.

V gene: TRBV5-1; D gene: .; J gene: TRBJ2-1; clone size: few; CDR3 DNA: TGCGCCAGCAGTCTTAAAATCGATGAGCAGTTCTTC; CDR3 protein: CASSLKIDEQFF
V gene: TRBV5-1; D gene: TRBD1; J gene: TRBJ2-1; clone size: few; CDR3 DNA: TGCGCCAGCAGCTCCGGGACAGGGGGTCTTGGGAATGAGCAGTTCTTC; CDR3 protein: CASSSGTGGLGNEQFF
V gene: TRBV29-1; D gene: TRBD1; J gene: TRBJ1-5; clone size: many; CDR3 DNA: TGCAGCGCCCGGACAGGGGCCAATCACCCCCAGCATTTT; CDR3 protein: CSARTGANHPQHF
V gene: TRBV27; D gene: TRBD2; J gene: TRBJ2-1; clone size: many; CDR3 DNA: TGTGCCAGCAGTTACCCAGGACTAGCGGAGCAGTTCTTC; CDR3 protein: CASSYPGLAEQFF
V gene: TRBV20-1; D gene: .; J gene: TRBJ2-1; clone size: .; CDR3 DNA: TGCAGTGCGGTAGGGCCGGCGATCAATGAGCAGTTCTTC; CDR3 protein: CSAVGPAINEQFF
V gene: TRBV5-1; D gene: TRBD1; J gene: TRBJ2-5; clone size: many; CDR3 DNA: TGCGCCAGCAGCCTGGGACAGGGACAAGAGACCCAGTACTTC; CDR3 protein: CASSLGQGQETQYF
V gene: TRBV28; D gene: .; J gene: TRBJ2-1; clone size: .; CDR3 DNA: TGTGCCAGCAGTTTTTTCCTAGGGGCCCCCAATGAGCAGTTCTTC; CDR3 protein: CASSFFLGAPNEQFF
V gene: TRBV5-1; D gene: .; J gene: TRBJ1-1; clone size: many; CDR3 DNA: TGCGCCAGCAGCTTGGCCCCGGGGAGTGAAGCTTTCTTT; CDR3 protein: CASSLAPGSEAFF
V gene: TRBV15; D gene: .; J gene: TRBJ2-1; clone size: few; CDR3 DNA: TGTGCCACCAGCAGTCCCCCATGGGGGGAGCAGTTCTTC; CDR3 protein: CATSSPPWGEQFF
V gene: TRBV12-3/TRBV12-4; D gene: .; J gene: TRBJ2-5; clone size: many; CDR3 DNA: TGTGCCAGCAGTTTAGTTGGTGGGGACCAAGAGACCCAGTACTTC; CDR3 protein: CASSLVGGDQETQYF
V gene: TRBV12-5; D gene: .; J gene: TRBJ2-2; clone size: few; CDR3 DNA: TGTGCTAGTGGTTCGGACAGCGCGAAGACCGGGGAGCTGTTTTTT; CDR3 protein: CASGSDSAKTGELFF
V gene: TRBV9; D gene: TRBD2; J gene: TRBJ2-7; clone size: many; CDR3 DNA: TGTGCCAGCAGCGTAGATGGGGGGGGGAATTCCTACGAGCAGTACTTC; CDR3 protein: CASSVDGGGNSYEQYF
V gene: TRBV20-1; D gene: .; J gene: TRBJ2-2; clone size: many; CDR3 DNA: TGCAGTGCTAGTGCCGGGGAGCTGTTTTTT; CDR3 protein: CSASAGELFF
V gene: TRBV29-1; D gene: TRBD1; J gene: TRBJ2-5; clone size: many; CDR3 DNA: TGCAGCGTGAAGACAGGGGGCGCGGAGACCCAGTACTTC; CDR3 protein: CSVKTGGAETQYF
V gene: TRBV18; D gene: TRBD2; J gene: TRBJ2-2; clone size: few; CDR3 DNA: TGTGCCAGCTCACCATCTGAAGGGACTAGCGAGAACACCGGGGAGCTGTTTTTT; CDR3 protein: CASSPSEGTSENTGELFF
V gene: TRBV7-2; D gene: .; J gene: TRBJ2-1; clone size: many; CDR3 DNA: TGTGCCAGCAGCTTAACCCCGGCTGTCGCCTACAATGAGCAGTTCTTC; CDR3 protein: CASSLTPAVAYNEQFF
V gene: TRBV27; D gene: .; J gene: TRBJ1-5; clone size: few; CDR3 DNA: TGTGCCAGCGGAAGGGCCACCAGCAATCAGCCCCAGCATTTT; CDR3 protein: CASGRATSNQPQHF
V gene: TRBV7-9; D gene: TRBD1; J gene: TRBJ1-2; clone size: few; CDR3 DNA: TGTGCCAGCAGCTTAGGGGACAGTTGGGGCTACACCTTC; CDR3 protein: CASSLGDSWGYTF
V gene: TRBV18; D gene: .; J gene: TRBJ1-2; clone size: many; CDR3 DNA: TGTGCCAGCTCACTGGACTTGACCCCCCGAGGCTACACCTTC; CDR3 protein: CASSLDLTPRGYTF
V gene: TRBV27; D gene: .; J gene: TRBJ2-7; clone size: few; CDR3 DNA: TGTGCCAGCAGTTTAACGGCCAGGGGGGGCTACGAGCAGTACTTC; CDR3 protein: CASSLTARGGYEQYF
V gene: TRBV2; D gene: .; J gene: TRBJ2-7; clone size: many; CDR3 DNA: TGTGCCAGCAGTCCCCGACAGGTTGTTTACGAGCAGTACTTC; CDR3 protein: CASSPRQVVYEQYF
V gene: TRBV7-8; D gene: .; J gene: TRBJ2-3; clone size: .; CDR3 DNA: TGTGCCAGCAGGGATGTACTAGTTAACACAGATACGCAGTATTTT; CDR3 protein: CASRDVLVNTDTQYF
V gene: TRBV4-3; D gene: .; J gene: TRBJ1-2; clone size: many; CDR3 DNA: TGCGCCAGCAGCCAAGATTTCCCGTCGACAGCCAACTATGGCTACACCTTC; CDR3 protein: CASSQDFPSTANYGYTF
V gene: TRBV12-3/TRBV12-4; D gene: .; J gene: TRBJ1-2; clone size: many; CDR3 DNA: TGTGCCAGCAGTCCACTTCGAGAAGGGGAGGACTACACCTTC; CDR3 protein: CASSPLREGEDYTF
V gene: TRBV20-1; D gene: .; J gene: TRBJ1-5; clone size: many; CDR3 DNA: TGCAGTGCTAGGTCTCATTCGGTGGTAAGCAATCAGCCCCAGCATTTT; CDR3 protein: CSARSHSVVSNQPQHF
V gene: TRBV12-3/TRBV12-4; D gene: .; J gene: TRBJ2-7; clone size: many; CDR3 DNA: TGTGCCAGCAGTTTTAGGAAGGGCGAGCAGTACTTC; CDR3 protein: CASSFRKGEQYF
V gene: TRBV24-1; D gene: .; J gene: TRBJ2-1; clone size: few; CDR3 DNA: TGTGCCACCAGTGAAGGGGTCAATGAGCAGTTCTTC; CDR3 protein: CATSEGVNEQFF
V gene: TRBV19; D gene: TRBD1; J gene: TRBJ2-7; clone size: .; CDR3 DNA: TGTGCCAGTAGCGGACCCGACAGGGCCGAGCAGTACTTC; CDR3 protein: CASSGPDRAEQYF
V gene: TRBV12-3/TRBV12-4; D gene: .; J gene: TRBJ2-2; clone size: many; CDR3 DNA: TGTGCCAGCAACAAGAGGCGCGGGTCCACCGGGGAGCTGTTTTTT; CDR3 protein: CASNKRRGSTGELFF
V gene: TRBV5-1; D gene: TRBD1; J gene: TRBJ1-2; clone size: many; CDR3 DNA: TGCGCCAGCAGCTTGGGCCCGACAGGGGGCAACTATGGCTACACCTTC; CDR3 protein: CASSLGPTGGNYGYTF
V gene: TRBV15; D gene: .; J gene: TRBJ1-1; clone size: many; CDR3 DNA: TGTGCCACCAGCACTACGGGGCAGCCTGAAGCTTTCTTT; CDR3 protein: CATSTTGQPEAFF
V gene: TRBV28; D gene: .; J gene: TRBJ2-7; clone size: few; CDR3 DNA: TGTGCCAGCAGACCCCCCCTCTCGGCCTCCTACGAGCAGTACTTC; CDR3 protein: CASRPPLSASYEQYF
V gene: TRBV6-2/TRBV6-3; D gene: .; J gene: TRBJ2-2; clone size: .; CDR3 DNA: TGTGCCAGCAGTTGGGGAAAACCGGGACCCATCGCGAACACCGGGGAGCTGTTTTTT; CDR3 protein: CASSWGKPGPIANTGELFF
V gene: TRBV9; D gene: TRBD2; J gene: TRBJ2-3; clone size: few; CDR3 DNA: TGTGCCAGCAGCGTGGGGACTAGCGGGAGTGCAGATACGCAGTATTTT; CDR3 protein: CASSVGTSGSADTQYF
V gene: TRBV14; D gene: .; J gene: TRBJ2-7; clone size: many; CDR3 DNA: TGTGCCAGCAGCCACACGCACGCGGGACCGCCGCTGATCTACGAGCAGTACTTC; CDR3 protein: CASSHTHAGPPLIYEQYF
V gene: TRBV7-9; D gene: .; J gene: TRBJ1-3; clone size: many; CDR3 DNA: TGTGCCAGCAGCTTCGGGTTTCCTGGAAACACCATATATTTT; CDR3 protein: CASSFGFPGNTIYF
V gene: TRBV21-1; D gene: .; J gene: TRBJ2-7; clone size: many; CDR3 DNA: TGTGCCAGCAGCAAAGATCGACCGGGACAGTTATCCTACGAGCAGTACTTC; CDR3 protein: CASSKDRPGQLSYEQYF
V gene: TRBV4-1; D gene: TRBD2; J gene: TRBJ2-7; clone size: many; CDR3 DNA: TGCGCCAGCAGCCAAGATAGAATGGCTAGCGGGGGGTACTACGAGCAGTACTTC; CDR3 protein: CASSQDRMASGGYYEQYF
V gene: TRBV5-1; D gene: TRBD1; J gene: TRBJ2-7; clone size: many; CDR3 DNA: TGCGCCAGCAGCTTGGATTTACGGACAGGGCATATCTCCTACGAGCAGTACTTC; CDR3 protein: CASSLDLRTGHISYEQYF
V gene: TRBV19; D gene: .; J gene: TRBJ2-1; clone size: few; CDR3 DNA: TGTGCCAGTAGTATAGCAAGCCGGGGTACCAATGAGCAGTTCTTC; CDR3 protein: CASSIASRGTNEQFF
V gene: TRBV28; D gene: .; J gene: TRBJ2-3; clone size: few; CDR3 DNA: TGTGCCAGCAGTTTTGACGAGCCCCTGGATACGCAGTATTTT; CDR3 protein: CASSFDEPLDTQYF
V gene: TRBV11-1; D gene: TRBD2; J gene: TRBJ2-1; clone size: many; CDR3 DNA: TGTGCCAGCAGCTTCGGCCCTAGCGGGAGCCAAAGGTACAATGAGCAGTTCTTC; CDR3 protein: CASSFGPSGSQRYNEQFF
V gene: TRBV12-3/TRBV12-4; D gene: TRBD2; J gene: TRBJ2-1; clone size: many; CDR3 DNA: TGTGCCAGCAGTTTTAGGCGGGAGAAGAGGGGTGAGCAGTTCTTC; CDR3 protein: CASSFRREKRGEQFF
V gene: TRBV20-1; D gene: .; J gene: TRBJ2-1; clone size: many; CDR3 DNA: TGCAGTGGTAAAGCTACCAATGAGCAGTTCTTC; CDR3 protein: CSGKATNEQFF
V gene: TRBV5-1; D gene: .; J gene: TRBJ1-1; clone size: .; CDR3 DNA: TGCGCCAGCAGCCATAGATCCGGGGGCCCCACTGAAGCTTTCTTT; CDR3 protein: CASSHRSGGPTEAFF